This record looks at one T cell receptor beta chain sequence and its context. Germline V lookup: CDR1 LNHDA, CDR2 SQIVND (reference sequence). This CDR3 spans 13 amino acids. V was pared by 3 bases and J by 1 base, with 6 bases between. This sample's treatment: oral pan-JAK inhibitor, 5-10 mg twice daily. Isolated RNA was reverse transcribed into cDNA used as the sequencing template. Clones were sequenced by immunoSEQ multiplex PCR, and TCRdb holds only the in-frame ones, with some missing. The profile shows about 160,000 clones, about 71% of them singletons. These data originate in a study of CD8+ T cells in alopecia areata.

The clonotype originates from a human donor with alopecia areata. Specimen: CD4+ T cells sorted from blood, collected at week 4, from a patient treated with tofacitinib. The V gene is TRBV19, the J gene TRBJ1-1; the D is unclear. DNA of the CDR3: TGTGCCAGTAGTATGGTCGCGAACACTGAAGCTTTCTTT. It encodes CASSMVANTEAFF.